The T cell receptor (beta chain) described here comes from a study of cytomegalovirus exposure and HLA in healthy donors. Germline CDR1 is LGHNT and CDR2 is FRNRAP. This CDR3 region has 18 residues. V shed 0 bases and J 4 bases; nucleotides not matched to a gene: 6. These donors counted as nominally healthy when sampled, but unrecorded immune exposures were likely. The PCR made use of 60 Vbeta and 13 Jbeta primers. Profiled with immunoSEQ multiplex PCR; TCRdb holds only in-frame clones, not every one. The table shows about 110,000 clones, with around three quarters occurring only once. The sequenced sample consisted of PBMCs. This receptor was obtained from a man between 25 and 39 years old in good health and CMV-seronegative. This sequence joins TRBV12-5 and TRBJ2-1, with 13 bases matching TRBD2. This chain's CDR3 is CASGLVTSGRARYNEQFF. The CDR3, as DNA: TGTGCTAGTGGTTTGGTAACTAGCGGGAGGGCCAGGTACAATGAGCAGTTCTTC.